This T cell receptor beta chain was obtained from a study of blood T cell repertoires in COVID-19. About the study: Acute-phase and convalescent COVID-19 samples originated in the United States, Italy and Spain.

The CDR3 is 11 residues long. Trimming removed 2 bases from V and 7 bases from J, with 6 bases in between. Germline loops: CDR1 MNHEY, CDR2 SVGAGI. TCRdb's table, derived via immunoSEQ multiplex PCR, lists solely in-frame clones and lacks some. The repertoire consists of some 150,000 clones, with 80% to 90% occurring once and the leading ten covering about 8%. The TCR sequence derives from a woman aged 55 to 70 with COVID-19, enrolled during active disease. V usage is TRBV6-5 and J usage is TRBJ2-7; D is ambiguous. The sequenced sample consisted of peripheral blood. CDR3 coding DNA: TGTGCCAGCAGTTACAAGGAGGAGCAGTACTTC. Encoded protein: CASSYKEEQYF.